What follows is one T cell receptor (beta chain) and its context. Then a second PCR, running roughly 7 to 11 cycles, was carried out with a sample-barcoded 5' primer and a J-beta primer mix. TCRdb itself ran the 5' RACE reads through MiXCR, one entry per CDR3 protein. The sample holds fewer than 600,000 distinct CDR3 sequences; about 29% are singletons and the top ten take approximately 4%. J lost 0 bases, V lost 5 bases, and 4 bases had no gene match. Germline V gene lookup returns CDR1 MNHEY and CDR2 SMNVEV (reference sequence). The CDR3 length is 15 residues. This record comes from a study of blood T cells in healthy people across ages. The sample was also reused in another study, on T cells of mothers and their children.

The V gene is TRBV27, the J gene TRBJ1-5; 7 bases map to TRBD1. The origin of this receptor is a boy younger than 10 in good health. Sequencing was carried out using blood. CDR3 residues: CASSPRDSSNQPQHF. CDR3 nucleotides: TGTGCCAGCAGTCCCAGGGACAGTAGCAATCAGCCCCAGCATTTT.